This T cell receptor (beta chain) is drawn from a study of blood T cell repertoires in COVID-19. The germline CDR1 and CDR2 sequences are SGDLS and YYNGEE. This CDR3 is 13 amino acids long. V dropped 3 bases and J dropped 8; count of bases not matched to a gene: 5. Here immunoSEQ multiplex PCR was the method, and the copy in TCRdb shows in-frame clones only, minus some. The sample has 35,000 to 45,000 clones, about 88% seen once; the top ten hold 2% to 2.5%. About this clone itself: Given a much more abundant clone one base away, this may be a read error. This specimen includes other DNA sequences encoding the same CDR3.

Material for sequencing was peripheral blood. The J gene is TRBJ1-2, the V gene TRBV9, with 9 nucleotides matching TRBD1. The source is a human donor in a cohort sampled during active COVID-19. The CDR3 DNA reads as TGTGCCAGCAGCGCCGGGACAGGGAACGGCTACACCTTC. Translating it yields CASSAGTGNGYTF.